Each of the 15 T cell receptor beta chains below was sequenced from the same sample in a study of blood T cell repertoires in COVID-19. Clones were sequenced by immunoSEQ multiplex PCR, and TCRdb holds only the in-frame ones, with some missing. This sample has approximately 81,000 clones; 82% occur once, and the top ten carry 7% to 9%. The sample comprised peripheral blood. These receptors were taken from a human donor in a cohort sampled during active COVID-19.

This chain uses TRBV12-5 with TRBJ2-2; D perhaps matches TRBD2 (6 bases). V lost 0 bases and J lost 4, with 9 bases in between. Germline V CDR1 and CDR2: LGHNT, FRNRAP. This CDR3 contains 15 residues. CDR3 in amino acids: CASGLVPRGTGELFF. The CDR3 DNA sequence: TGTGCTAGTGGTTTGGTACCGCGGGGCACCGGGGAGCTGTTTTTT.

This clone was counted a few times. The chain combines TRBV7-3 with TRBJ1-1, with TRBD1 matching 8 bases. CDR1 is SGHTA and CDR2 is FQGTGA in the germline V gene. This CDR3 spans 13 amino acids. The junction had 4 bases not matched to a gene; V was cut back by 8 bases and J by 2 bases. This chain's CDR3 is CASRGQGNTEAFF. CDR3 in DNA: TGTGCCAGCCGTGGACAGGGAAACACTGAAGCTTTCTTT.

V gene TRBV2 combines with J gene TRBJ1-6; 8 nucleotides align to TRBD1. This CDR3 is 16 amino acids long. J was trimmed by 5 bases and V by 6 bases; bases with no gene match: 9. Germline CDR1 is SNHLY and CDR2 is FYNNEI. The CDR3 sequence is CASSLQGVPNNSPLHF. The CDR3 DNA reads TGTGCCAGCAGCCTACAGGGGGTGCCAAATAATTCACCCCTCCACTTT.

Ten or more counts support this clone. The V and J genes are TRBV30 and TRBJ1-5; D may be TRBD1 (6 bases). The CDR3 spans 18 residues. Trimming stripped 2 bases from V and 3 bases from J, with 23 bases between. Germline assignment: CDR1 GTSNPN and CDR2 SVGIG (reference sequence). CDR3 protein: CAWSPTNRGGASNQPQHF. Written as DNA, the CDR3 is TGTGCCTGGAGTCCCACCAATCGCGGGGGCGCCTCCAATCAGCCCCAGCATTTT. The whole variable domain, remainder taken from reference TRBV30 and TRBJ1-5, is SQTIHQWPATLVQPVGSPLSLECTVEGTSNPNLYWYRQAAGRGLQLLFYSVGIGQISSEVPQNLSASRPQDRQFILSSKKLLLSDSGFYLCAWSPTNRGGASNQPQHFGDGTRLSIL.

The chain carries TRBV19 and TRBJ2-7; 7 bases map to TRBD2. Germline V lookup: CDR1 LNHDA, CDR2 SQIVND (reference sequence). The CDR3 covers 11 residues. V was pared by 11 bases and J by 2 bases, with 3 bases of the junction left unmatched. For the CDR3, the DNA is TGTGCCTGCGCGGGGGCCTACGAGCAGTACTTC. Its translation: CACAGAYEQYF.

The V gene is TRBV9, the J gene TRBJ1-1; TRBD1 might be the D (6 bases). V was trimmed by 2 bases and J by 0 bases, leaving 8 bases between them. This CDR3 is 14 amino acids long. From germline, CDR1 is SGDLS and CDR2 YYNGEE. CDR3 DNA: TGTGCCAGCAGCGTGGGACAAGTGAACACTGAAGCTTTCTTT. This translates into CASSVGQVNTEAFF.

This chain uses TRBV21-1 with TRBJ2-7; whether TRBD2, the table's D call, matches the DNA was not checked. TRBV21-1 has pseudogene status. The CDR3 sequence is 14 residues long. CDR3 amino acids: CASSSSPPTFEQYF. The CDR3 coding sequence is TGTGCCAGCTCAAGTTCTCCCCCTACCTTCGAGCAGTACTTC.

The chain links TRBV6-2 or TRBV6-3 to TRBJ1-2; 8 bases fit TRBD1. CDR1 and CDR2 from the germline V gene are MNHEY and SVGEGT. V trimming: 5 bases; J trimming: 8 bases; junction bases outside the gene matches: 10. The CDR3 is 14 residues long. The CDR3 sequence: CASSIIETGDGYTF. Here the CDR3 DNA reads TGTGCCAGCAGTATTATCGAGACAGGGGACGGCTACACCTTC.

The J gene is TRBJ1-3, the V gene TRBV19; the D is unclear. Germline assignment: CDR1 LNHDA and CDR2 SQIVND (reference sequence). The CDR3 is 13 amino acids. V lost 7 bases to trimming and J lost 2 bases, with 9 bases between them. CDR3 nucleotides: TGTGCCAGTAAAACGGTCCCTGGAAACACCATATATTTT. This encodes CASKTVPGNTIYF.

This chain uses TRBV3-1 (or the pseudogene TRBV3-2) with TRBJ1-1, with D perhaps matching TRBD1 (6 bases). CDR3 length: 14 residues. The ends were cut back, 5 bases at V and 3 bases at J, with 13 bases in the middle. Germline lookup yields CDR1 LGHDT and CDR2 YNNKEL (reference sequence). In DNA, the CDR3 is TGTGCCAGCAGCGTACAGGGAAGGGACACTGAAGCTTTCTTT. The encoded protein is CASSVQGRDTEAFF.

The V gene is TRBV19, the J gene TRBJ2-1, with D unclear. Deletions cut 3 bases from V and 0 bases from J, with 9 bases between. The CDR3 runs to 15 residues. Per germline, CDR1 LNHDA and CDR2 SQIVND (reference sequence). In DNA form, the CDR3 reads TGTGCCAGTAGTATCCCGGGTGGCTCCTACAATGAGCAGTTCTTC. It yields the protein CASSIPGGSYNEQFF.

This clone was observed a few times. J is TRBJ2-7 and V is TRBV6-1; 8 positions match TRBD1. In germline, CDR1 is MNHNS, CDR2 SASEGT. CDR3 size: 19 residues. V was clipped by 0 bases and J by 6 bases; unmatched bases: 19. CDR3: CASSEARLSPGTGFSEQYF. CDR3 nucleotides: TGTGCCAGCAGTGAAGCCAGATTGAGCCCCGGGACAGGTTTCTCCGAGCAGTACTTC.

CDR3 region: CASSEGALGEKLFF. The CDR3 DNA sequence: TGTGCCAGCAGTGAGGGGGCCTTGGGTGAAAAACTGTTTTTT. The genes are TRBV2 and TRBJ1-4, with D tentatively TRBD1 (6 bases). Germline V gene lookup returns CDR1 SNHLY and CDR2 FYNNEI. The CDR3 consists of 14 residues. V lost 3 bases, J lost 7 bases, and 12 bases lay in between.

The chain is built from TRBV6-1 and TRBJ1-1; maybe TRBD1 (5 bases). The CDR3 covers 18 residues. Trimming stripped 1 base from V and 6 bases from J, with 24 bases between. Germline V gives CDR1 MNHNS, CDR2 SASEGT. In DNA, the CDR3 is TGTGCCAGCAGTGAAGGGGAACTGGGGGGAGTTGATTTCGCTGAAGCTTTCTTT. It is translated as CASSEGELGGVDFAEAFF.

J is TRBJ1-2 and V is TRBV3-1 (or the pseudogene TRBV3-2); 7 bases match TRBD1. The CDR3 totals 13 residues. From germline, CDR1 is LGHDT and CDR2 YNNKEL (reference sequence). V trimming: 6 bases; J trimming: 8 bases; junction bases outside the gene matches: 9. This chain's CDR3 is CASRTGQSPGYTF. CDR3 sequence (DNA): TGTGCCAGCAGAACGGGACAGTCCCCGGGCTACACCTTC.